The 20 T cell receptor beta chains listed next were all sequenced from one sample in a study of control samples from healthy donors and cancer patients. TCRdb's copy holds only in-frame clones and misses some; the assay was immunoSEQ multiplex PCR. The profile covers some 78,000 clones, with about 88% appearing a single time and 6% to 9.5% taken by the ten largest. The sequencing input was blood. The source of these receptors is a woman aged 55-70 years in good health.

The rearrangement joins TRBV6-5 to TRBJ1-2; D call uncertain. The V end lost 6 bases, the J end lost 2 bases, and 7 bases lay between the germline ends. This CDR3 comprises 12 residues. Germline V gene lookup returns CDR1 MNHEY and CDR2 SVGAGI. The CDR3 is CASRIPNYGYTF. The CDR3 DNA reads as TGTGCCAGCAGGATACCCAACTATGGCTACACCTTC.

This rearrangement joins TRBV10-1 to TRBJ2-2; tentative D call: TRBD2 (5 bases). The CDR3 is made up of 16 amino acids. Trimming pared 3 bases from V and 0 bases from J, leaving 11 bases between. The germline V gene encodes CDR1 WNHNN and CDR2 SYGVQD (reference sequence). The CDR3 nucleotides read TGCGCCAGCAGTGACCAAGGAGGACCGAACACCGGGGAGCTGTTTTTT. As protein: CASSDQGGPNTGELFF.

This chain joins TRBV2 and TRBJ1-1; possibly TRBD1 for D (5 bases). V was clipped by 2 bases and J by 1 base, with 11 bases between them. The CDR3 is made up of 15 amino acids. CDR1 and CDR2 (germline): SNHLY, FYNNEI. CDR3 nucleotide sequence: TGTGCCAGCAGTGAACAGGGCGGTAAGAACACTGAAGCTTTCTTT. Translation gives CASSEQGGKNTEAFF.

The CDR3 DNA is TGTGCCAGCAGCTTCCAGGGACCCCGATACACCATATATTTT. Protein: CASSFQGPRYTIYF. This chain links TRBV7-9 with TRBJ1-3, with D perhaps TRBD1 (5 bases). Germline CDR1 and CDR2: SEHNR and FQNEAQ (reference sequence). V lost 3 bases to trimming and J lost 8 bases, with 14 bases between them. The CDR3 runs to 14 residues.

This chain links TRBV19 with TRBJ1-1; no clear D. Looked up from germline, CDR1 is LNHDA and CDR2 is SQIVND (reference sequence). The CDR3 totals 14 residues. V was shortened by 3 bases and J by 0 bases, with 8 bases between the two germline ends. DNA of the CDR3: TGTGCCAGTAGTATTGTACCAATGAACACTGAAGCTTTCTTT. The encoded protein is CASSIVPMNTEAFF. Filled out from reference TRBV19 and TRBJ1-1, the complete variable domain reads DGGITQSPKYLFRKEGQNVTLSCEQNLNHDAMYWYRQDPGQGLRLIYYSQIVNDFQKGDIAEGYSVSREKKESFPLTVTSAQKNPTAFYLCASSIVPMNTEAFFGQGTRLTVV.

The chain uses TRBV6-5 and TRBJ2-7; 8 bases match TRBD1. This CDR3 comprises 14 residues. CDR1 is MNHEY and CDR2 is SVGAGI in the germline V gene. Trimming at V came to 2 bases and at J to 4 bases, leaving 4 bases not matched to a gene. CDR3 sequence reads: CASSYRTGFYEQYF. The DNA for the CDR3 is TGTGCCAGCAGTTACCGGACAGGGTTTTACGAGCAGTACTTC.

The rearrangement links TRBV9 to TRBJ2-1; 7 nucleotides match TRBD2. The CDR3 extends over 15 amino acids. J gave up 1 base and V 0 bases, and 1 base lay outside the gene matches. Looked up from germline, CDR1 is SGDLS and CDR2 is YYNGEE. DNA of the CDR3: TGTGCCAGCAGCGTAGTTAGCGGGTCCTACAATGAGCAGTTCTTC. This gives the protein CASSVVSGSYNEQFF.

The J gene is TRBJ2-7, the V gene TRBV6-5; TRBD2 matches at 12 bases. Germline V gives CDR1 MNHEY, CDR2 SVGAGI. There are 14 residues in the CDR3. V shed 3 bases, J shed 7 bases, and the junction held 4 bases outside the gene matches. CDR3 in DNA: TGTGCCAGCAGTTATCGAACTAGCGGGAGGGAGCAGTACTTC. Its translation: CASSYRTSGREQYF.

This chain uses TRBV6-5 with TRBJ1-1, with TRBD1 matching 9 bases. V lost 0 bases to trimming and J lost 10 bases; unmatched junction nucleotides: 3. The CDR3 runs 13 residues. Germline V gene data show CDR1 as MNHEY and CDR2 as SVGAGI. CDR3 amino acids: CASSYSTGGVAFF. CDR3 in DNA: TGTGCCAGCAGTTACTCGACAGGGGGGGTAGCTTTCTTT.

This chain joins TRBV5-1 and TRBJ2-1, with 11 bases matching TRBD2. Germline lookup yields CDR1 SGHRS and CDR2 YFSETQ. The CDR3 is made up of 20 amino acids. Trimming at V came to 4 bases and at J to 0 bases, leaving 15 bases not matched to a gene. CDR3 DNA: TGCGCCAGCAGCCTCCTCCCCCCTAGCGGGGGGACCGGCTCCTACAATGAGCAGTTCTTC. It is translated as CASSLLPPSGGTGSYNEQFF.

J is TRBJ1-1 and V is TRBV6-2 or TRBV6-3; no firm D call. Germline CDR1 and CDR2: MNHEY and SVGEGT. This CDR3 is 16 amino acids long. Between the trimmed V and J ends, which lost 2 bases and 5 bases, there was a span of 18 bases. CDR3 coding DNA: TGTGCCAGCAGTTACGTAAGGACCGGGAGGAGTACTGAAGCTTTCTTT. As protein: CASSYVRTGRSTEAFF.

The J gene is TRBJ1-2, the V gene TRBV19; 9 positions match TRBD1. This CDR3 is 15 amino acids long. Germline V gives CDR1 LNHDA, CDR2 SQIVND (reference sequence). With 1 base clipped from V and 4 bases from J, the junction kept 4 bases outside the gene matches. CDR3 DNA: TGTGCCAGTAGTATAGCACAACAGGGGGCCTATGGCTACACCTTC. Translated, it gives CASSIAQQGAYGYTF.

This chain uses TRBV15 with TRBJ1-5; 8 bases line up with TRBD1. The CDR3 runs to 15 residues. Germline loops: CDR1 LNHNV, CDR2 YYDKDF (reference sequence). V gave up 0 bases and J gave up 5 bases; unmatched junction bases: 3. The DNA of the CDR3 is TGTGCCACCAGCAGAGATCTGACAGGGGATCAGCCCCAGCATTTT. It translates to CATSRDLTGDQPQHF.

The rearrangement joins TRBV7-8 to TRBJ1-1; 8 nucleotides agree with TRBD1. The germline CDR1 and CDR2 sequences are SGHVS and FQNEAQ. V shed 1 base, J shed 0 bases, and the junction held 1 base outside the gene matches. The CDR3 is 15 residues long. The CDR3 loop reads CASSLGTGMNTEAFF. In nucleotides, the CDR3 is TGTGCCAGCAGCTTAGGGACAGGGATGAACACTGAAGCTTTCTTT.

The chain is built from TRBV11-2 and TRBJ2-7; D unresolved. Germline V lookup: CDR1 SGHAT, CDR2 FQNNGV. The V gene lost 0 bases and the J gene lost 4 bases, with 10 bases spanning the gap. The CDR3 spans 14 residues. Here the CDR3 reads CASSLDTARYEQYF. DNA of the CDR3: TGTGCCAGCAGCTTAGATACAGCGAGATACGAGCAGTACTTC.

J is TRBJ2-2 and V is TRBV2, with unresolved D. The germline CDR1 and CDR2 sequences are SNHLY and FYNNEI. This CDR3 has 14 residues. The V end was cut by 6 bases, the J end by 1 base, with 9 bases between. This CDR3 reads CASRVDLNTGELFF. In DNA form, the CDR3 reads TGTGCCAGCAGGGTGGACCTGAACACCGGGGAGCTGTTTTTT.

The rearrangement links TRBV5-5 to TRBJ1-2; 7 bases line up with TRBD1. CDR1 is SGHKS, CDR2 YYEKEE, per germline (reference sequence). The CDR3 consists of 15 residues. V was pared by 3 bases and J by 4 bases, with 9 bases of the junction left unmatched. For the CDR3, the DNA is TGTGCCAGCAGCTCAATGATGACAGGGTCCTATGGCTACACCTTC. It translates to CASSSMMTGSYGYTF.

V usage is TRBV28 and J usage is TRBJ2-5; TRBD1 agrees at 8 bases. V dropped 5 bases and J dropped 1; count of bases not matched to a gene: 6. Germline CDR1 and CDR2: MDHEN and SYDVKM. CDR3 length equals 15 residues. For the CDR3, the DNA is TGTGCCAGCAGTGCCGCAGGGGGCCCCCAAGAGACCCAGTACTTC. Residues: CASSAAGGPQETQYF.

The chain combines TRBV7-6 with TRBJ1-3; D is perhaps TRBD1 (5 bases). Germline V gene sequence: CDR1 SGHVS, CDR2 FNYEAQ. This CDR3 has 15 amino acids. Between the trimmed V and J ends, which lost 3 bases and 0 bases, there was a span of 9 bases. The chain's CDR3 is CASSFHGASGNTIYF. The CDR3 nucleotides are TGTGCCAGCAGCTTTCATGGGGCCTCTGGAAACACCATATATTTT.

J is TRBJ2-1 and V is TRBV7-8, with D maybe TRBD2 (7 bases). This CDR3 is built from 16 residues. Germline V gene lookup returns CDR1 SGHVS and CDR2 FQNEAQ. Trimming removed 5 bases from V and 3 bases from J, with 17 bases in between. CDR3 residues: CASSQPGEGIYNEQFF. The CDR3 DNA reads TGTGCCAGCAGCCAGCCAGGGGAGGGAATCTACAATGAGCAGTTCTTC.